Each of the 19 T cell receptor beta chains below was sequenced from the same sample in a study of beta chain features in type 1 diabetes. Study conclusions and caveats: Among all four CD4+ subsets, Type 1 diabetes patients had TCRB CDR3s that were moderately but significantly shorter.

Reverse transcribing all isolated RNA meant expressed TCRB transcripts were sequenced. Data came from immunoSEQ multiplex PCR; TCRdb stores just in-frame clones and leaves some out. The sample has around 650,000 clones, around 11% seen once. The antigens of these receptors remain unknown. The source material was naive CD4+ T cells from blood. Source of these receptors: a man under 40 with type 1 diabetes.

The genes are TRBV28 and TRBJ1-2; no reliable D call. Per the germline V gene, CDR1 is MDHEN and CDR2 is SYDVKM. V was pared by 3 bases and J by 4 bases, with 18 bases between. There are 16 residues in the CDR3. For the CDR3, the DNA is TGTGCCAGCAGTTTCATCGGAACCCGACACTCCTATGGCTACACCTTC. This codes for CASSFIGTRHSYGYTF.

This clone was detected only a few times. V gene TRBV9 combines with J gene TRBJ1-2; a weak D match, TRBD1 (6 bases). Trimming took 4 bases from V and 6 from J, leaving 25 bases between them. The germline gives CDR1 SGDLS, CDR2 YYNGEE. The CDR3 runs to 17 residues. The CDR3 region has the DNA TGTGCCAGCAGCCCCTGGGGGGCCAATAACCCCGGGAATGGCTACACCTTC. Protein product: CASSPWGANNPGNGYTF.

This clone was counted between two and nine times. The chain links TRBV10-3 to TRBJ2-1; 10 nucleotides match TRBD1. CDR3 size: 19 residues. V was pared by 4 bases and J by 7 bases, with 19 bases of the junction left unmatched. Germline lookup yields CDR1 ENHRY and CDR2 SYGVKD. The CDR3 DNA follows: TGTGCCATCAGTGCCGTCGATTATACGTTGGGACAGGGGCGTAATGAGCAGTTCTTC. Its translation is CAISAVDYTLGQGRNEQFF.

Only a few counts were recorded for this clone. The chain is built from TRBV6-5 and TRBJ1-6; 8 bases line up with TRBD1. There are 14 residues in the CDR3. Germline V gives CDR1 MNHEY, CDR2 SVGAGI. V was clipped by 2 bases and J by 9 bases; unmatched bases: 3. The CDR3 nucleotides are TGTGCCAGCAGTTACAAAGGACAGGGTTCACCCCTCCACTTT. Translating it yields CASSYKGQGSPLHF.

The chain uses TRBV29-1 and TRBJ2-7; D is undetermined. The germline gives CDR1 SQVTM, CDR2 ANQGSEA. V was pared by 4 bases and J by 0 bases, with 7 bases between. The CDR3 runs to 12 residues. The CDR3 loop reads CSVVAPSYEQYF. In nucleotides, the CDR3 is TGCAGCGTTGTAGCTCCCTCCTACGAGCAGTACTTC.

This clone came up a few times. This chain uses TRBV7-3 with TRBJ1-2, with 12 bases matching TRBD1. Germline lookup yields CDR1 SGHTA and CDR2 FQGTGA. CDR3 length: 15 amino acids. J was trimmed by 7 bases and V by 4 bases; bases with no gene match: 7. The CDR3 nucleotides read TGTGCCAGCAGCTCTTCCGGGACAGGGGGCTTTGGCTACACCTTC. Translated, it gives CASSSSGTGGFGYTF. Variable domain in full (rest from reference TRBV7-3 and TRBJ1-2): GAGVSQTPSNKVTEKGKYVELRCDPISGHTALYWYRQSLGQGPEFLIYFQGTGAADDSGLPNDRFFAVRPEGSVSTLKIQRTERGDSAVYLCASSSSGTGGFGYTFGSGTRLTVV.

This clone was observed a few times. The J gene is TRBJ2-7, the V gene TRBV5-1, with 10 nucleotides matching TRBD2. This CDR3 is built from 14 residues. V lost 7 bases to trimming and J lost 7 bases; unmatched junction nucleotides: 11. Looked up from germline, CDR1 is SGHRS and CDR2 is YFSETQ. The CDR3 reads CASGPGELAGEQYF. The CDR3 coding sequence is TGCGCCAGCGGCCCGGGTGAACTAGCGGGGGAGCAGTACTTC.

This clone was recorded a few times. The chain recombines TRBV29-1 with TRBJ2-7, with a weak D call TRBD1 (5 bases). This CDR3 spans 12 amino acids. V gave up 7 bases and J gave up 2 bases, with 12 bases separating them. Per the germline V gene, CDR1 is SQVTM and CDR2 is ANQGSEA. The CDR3 is CSEATAPYEQYF. In nucleotides, the CDR3 is TGCAGCGAAGCGACAGCCCCCTACGAGCAGTACTTC.

The gene calls are TRBV19 and TRBJ2-3, with a weak D call TRBD2 (6 bases). Between the trimmed V and J ends, which lost 7 bases and 3 bases, there was a span of 14 bases. The CDR3 consists of 14 residues. CDR1 and CDR2 (germline): LNHDA, SQIVND (reference sequence). CDR3 DNA sequence: TGTGCCAGTAAGGTGGAGGGACCGACAGATACGCAGTATTTT. Translated, it gives CASKVEGPTDTQYF. The full variable domain, its missing parts supplied by reference TRBV19 and TRBJ2-3, is DGGITQSPKYLFRKEGQNVTLSCEQNLNHDAMYWYRQDPGQGLRLIYYSQIVNDFQKGDIAEGYSVSREKKESFPLTVTSAQKNPTAFYLCASKVEGPTDTQYFGPGTRLTVL.

The rearrangement links TRBV9 to TRBJ2-1, with D perhaps TRBD1 (6 bases). Germline V gene data show CDR1 as SGDLS and CDR2 as YYNGEE. V lost 0 bases to trimming and J lost 4 bases, with 23 bases between them. The CDR3 runs to 19 residues. CDR3 DNA: TGTGCCAGCAGCGTAGCTCGAAGACCACAGGGTTGGGGATACAATGAGCAGTTCTTC. It codes for CASSVARRPQGWGYNEQFF.

The rearrangement links TRBV6-1 to TRBJ1-5; D is uncertain. Germline-derived CDR1 and CDR2 are MNHNS and SASEGT. The CDR3 is 15 residues long. V lost 2 bases and J 0 bases, leaving 8 bases between the germline ends. The CDR3 spells CASSEIWDSNQPQHF. CDR3 nucleotide sequence: TGTGCCAGCAGTGAAATTTGGGATAGCAATCAGCCCCAGCATTTT.

V usage is TRBV19 and J usage is TRBJ1-6, with D possibly being TRBD1 (5 bases). The CDR3 has 13 residues. Germline CDR1 is LNHDA and CDR2 is SQIVND (reference sequence). Between the trimmed V and J ends, which lost 8 bases and 10 bases, there was a span of 15 bases. The CDR3 DNA follows: TGTGCCAGTGGAGCACAGGAGAAATCACCCCTCCACTTT. Translating gives CASGAQEKSPLHF.

The sample holds a few counts of this clone. V usage is TRBV5-6 and J usage is TRBJ2-6, with D tentatively TRBD2 (7 bases). The CDR3 has 16 residues. The germline V gene has CDR1 SGHDT and CDR2 YYEEEE. The V end was cut by 1 base, the J end by 3 bases, with 11 bases between. This CDR3 is CASSLTGRGGANVLTF. CDR3 sequence (DNA): TGTGCCAGCAGCTTGACAGGGAGGGGTGGGGCCAACGTCCTGACTTTC.

This clone was picked up one time. J is TRBJ1-2 and V is TRBV6-6; tentative D call: TRBD1 (5 bases). The V end lost 4 bases, the J end lost 6 bases, and 21 bases lay between the germline ends. The CDR3 has 16 residues. The germline V gene has CDR1 MNHNY and CDR2 SVGAGI (reference sequence). The CDR3 bases are TGTGCCAGCAGTTCCTCAACTCGGGGGGACGGCGATGGCTACACCTTC. It encodes CASSSSTRGDGDGYTF.

This chain connects TRBV9 to TRBJ1-3; D might be TRBD1 (6 bases). This CDR3 spans 18 amino acids. Trimming left V 4 bases short and J 0 bases short, with 20 bases between. Germline V gives CDR1 SGDLS, CDR2 YYNGEE. The CDR3 loop is CASSTSLPTDSSGNTIYF. The CDR3 DNA is TGTGCCAGCAGCACCTCACTCCCAACGGACAGCTCTGGAAACACCATATATTTT. The variable domain in full, with the rest retrieved from reference TRBV9 and TRBJ1-3, is DSGVTQTPKHLITATGQRVTLRCSPRSGDLSVYWYQQSLDQGLQFLIQYYNGEERAKGNILERFSAQQFPDLHSELNLSSLELGDSALYFCASSTSLPTDSSGNTIYFGEGSWLTVV.

V is TRBV5-1 and J is TRBJ2-1, with TRBD1 matching 7 bases. The CDR3 consists of 14 residues. Germline lookup yields CDR1 SGHRS and CDR2 YFSETQ. Trimming at V came to 4 bases and at J to 7 bases, leaving 8 bases not matched to a gene. Written as DNA, the CDR3 is TGCGCCAGCAGCGAGGGACAGCCACTGAATGAGCAGTTCTTC. It yields the protein CASSEGQPLNEQFF.

This clone has more than one count but fewer than ten. This chain joins TRBV5-1 and TRBJ2-4; TRBD1 matches at 9 bases. The CDR3 runs 17 residues. Germline V gene sequence: CDR1 SGHRS, CDR2 YFSETQ. Germline trimming cut 0 bases from V and 1 base from J; bases unmatched to any gene: 5. In DNA, the CDR3 is TGCGCCAGCAGCTTGGAGGGACAGGGAGGGGCCAAAAACATTCAGTACTTC. This encodes CASSLEGQGGAKNIQYF. Variable domain in full (rest from reference TRBV5-1 and TRBJ2-4): KAGVTQTPRYLIKTRGQQVTLSCSPISGHRSVSWYQQTPGQGLQFLFEYFSETQRNKGNFPGRFSGRQFSNSRSEMNVSTLELGDSALYLCASSLEGQGGAKNIQYFGAGTRLSVL.

This clone has only a few counts. The V gene is TRBV6-1, the J gene TRBJ1-1, with 9 nucleotides matching TRBD1. This CDR3 has 15 amino acids. The V segment lost 3 bases and the J segment 3 bases; nucleotides outside the gene matches: 5. Looked up from germline, CDR1 is MNHNS and CDR2 is SASEGT. The CDR3, as DNA: TGTGCCAGCAGTGAGGTGGGACAGGGCCACACTGAAGCTTTCTTT. As protein: CASSEVGQGHTEAFF.

The chain has TRBV6-5 and TRBJ2-1; no firm D call. The CDR3 totals 11 residues. The V and J ends lost 4 bases and 8 bases respectively, with 6 bases between them. Germline lookup yields CDR1 MNHEY and CDR2 SVGAGI. DNA of the CDR3: TGTGCCAGCAGTTTAGACGATGAGCAGTTCTTC. Amino acids: CASSLDDEQFF.